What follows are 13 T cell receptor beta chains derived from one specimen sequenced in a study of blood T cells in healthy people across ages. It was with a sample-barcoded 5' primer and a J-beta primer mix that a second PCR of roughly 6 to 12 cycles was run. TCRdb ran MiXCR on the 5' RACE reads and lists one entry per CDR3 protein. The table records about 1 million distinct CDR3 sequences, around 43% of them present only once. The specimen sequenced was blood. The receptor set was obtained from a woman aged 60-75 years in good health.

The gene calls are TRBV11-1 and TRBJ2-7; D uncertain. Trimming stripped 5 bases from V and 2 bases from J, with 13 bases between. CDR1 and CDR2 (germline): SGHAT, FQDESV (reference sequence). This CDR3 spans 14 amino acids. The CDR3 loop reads CASSPIEWTYEQYF. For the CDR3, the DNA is TGTGCCAGCAGCCCCATAGAGTGGACCTACGAGCAGTACTTC.

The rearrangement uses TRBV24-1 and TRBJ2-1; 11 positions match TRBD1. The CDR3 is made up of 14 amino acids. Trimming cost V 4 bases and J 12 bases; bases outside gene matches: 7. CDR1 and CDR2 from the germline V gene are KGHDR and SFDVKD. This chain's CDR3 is CATSDPGQGVGQFF. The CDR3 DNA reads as TGTGCCACCAGTGACCCGGGACAGGGGGTAGGGCAGTTCTTC.

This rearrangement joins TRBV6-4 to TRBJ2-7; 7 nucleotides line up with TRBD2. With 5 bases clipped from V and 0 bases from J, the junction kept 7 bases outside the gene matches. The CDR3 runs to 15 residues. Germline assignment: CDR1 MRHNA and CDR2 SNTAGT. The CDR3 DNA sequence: TGTGCCAGCAGTCCCGAGGGCGGGAGCTCCTACGAGCAGTACTTC. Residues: CASSPEGGSSYEQYF.

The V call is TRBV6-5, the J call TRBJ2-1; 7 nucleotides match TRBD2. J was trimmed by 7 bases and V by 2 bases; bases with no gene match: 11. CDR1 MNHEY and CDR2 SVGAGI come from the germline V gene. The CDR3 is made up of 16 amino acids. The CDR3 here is CASSYKWQGGDNEQFF. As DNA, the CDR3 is TGTGCCAGCAGTTACAAGTGGCAGGGAGGGGATAATGAGCAGTTCTTC.

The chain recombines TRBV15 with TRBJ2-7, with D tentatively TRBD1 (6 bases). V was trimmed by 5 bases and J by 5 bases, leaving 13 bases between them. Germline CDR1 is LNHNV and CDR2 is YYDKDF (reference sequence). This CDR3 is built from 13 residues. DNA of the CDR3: TGTGCCACCAGCCCCTGGGACATAAACGAGCAGTACTTC. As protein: CATSPWDINEQYF.

This CDR3 reads CASSPFPGDTKSYGYTF. The CDR3 DNA sequence: TGTGCCAGCAGTCCATTCCCCGGGGACACCAAAAGTTATGGCTACACCTTC. This rearrangement joins TRBV27 to TRBJ1-2; D possibly corresponds to TRBD1 (6 bases). The germline CDR1 and CDR2 sequences are MNHEY and SMNVEV (reference sequence). V dropped 5 bases and J dropped 5 bases, with 24 bases sitting between them. The CDR3 is 17 amino acids.

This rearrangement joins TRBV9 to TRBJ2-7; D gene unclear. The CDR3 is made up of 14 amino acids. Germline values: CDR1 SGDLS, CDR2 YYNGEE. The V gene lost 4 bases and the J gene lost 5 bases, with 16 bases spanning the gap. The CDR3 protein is CASSLAFRHHEQYF. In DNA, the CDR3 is TGTGCCAGCAGCTTGGCCTTCCGGCACCACGAGCAGTACTTC. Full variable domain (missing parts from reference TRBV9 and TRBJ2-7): DSGVTQTPKHLITATGQRVTLRCSPRSGDLSVYWYQQSLDQGLQFLIQYYNGEERAKGNILERFSAQQFPDLHSELNLSSLELGDSALYFCASSLAFRHHEQYFGPGTRLTVT.

In DNA form, the CDR3 reads TGTGCCAGCAGCCGGGACAGGGACTTGAATGAGCAGTTCTTC. Its protein product is CASSRDRDLNEQFF. This chain joins TRBV11-2 and TRBJ2-1; 9 bases match TRBD1. The V gene's germline CDR1 is SGHAT and CDR2 FQNNGV. This CDR3 comprises 14 residues. V was pared by 5 bases and J by 7 bases, with 6 bases of the junction left unmatched.

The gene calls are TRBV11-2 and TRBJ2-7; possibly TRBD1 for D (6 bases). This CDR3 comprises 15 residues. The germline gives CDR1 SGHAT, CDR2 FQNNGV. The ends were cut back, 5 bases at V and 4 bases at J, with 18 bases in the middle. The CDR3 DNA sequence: TGTGCCAGCAGCCCCGCCCCAGGGGAGAGGTACGAGCAGTACTTC. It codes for CASSPAPGERYEQYF.

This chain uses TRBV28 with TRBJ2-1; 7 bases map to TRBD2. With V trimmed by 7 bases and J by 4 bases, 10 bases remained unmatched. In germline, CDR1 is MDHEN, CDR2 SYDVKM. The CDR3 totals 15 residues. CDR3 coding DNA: TGTGCCAGCAAACTGGGGGGGACTAAATACAATGAGCAGTTCTTC. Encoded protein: CASKLGGTKYNEQFF.

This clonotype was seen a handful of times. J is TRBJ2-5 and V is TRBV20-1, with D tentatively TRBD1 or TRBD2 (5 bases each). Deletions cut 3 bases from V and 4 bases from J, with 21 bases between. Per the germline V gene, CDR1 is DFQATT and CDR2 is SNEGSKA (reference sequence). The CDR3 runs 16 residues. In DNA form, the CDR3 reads TGCAGTGCTAGGGCAGCAGGGAGTGGTGTAAGAGAGACCCAGTACTTC. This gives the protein CSARAAGSGVRETQYF.

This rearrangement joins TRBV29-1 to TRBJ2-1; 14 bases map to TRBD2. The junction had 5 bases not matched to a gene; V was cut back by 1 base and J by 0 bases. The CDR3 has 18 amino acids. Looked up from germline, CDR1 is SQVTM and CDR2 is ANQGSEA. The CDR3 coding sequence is TGCAGCGTTGAAGGGACTAGCGGGGGGAAAAGCTCCTACAATGAGCAGTTCTTC. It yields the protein CSVEGTSGGKSSYNEQFF.

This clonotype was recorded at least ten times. CDR3 loop: CASQGGPYEQYF. CDR3 sequence (DNA): TGCGCCAGCCAGGGCGGACCCTACGAGCAGTACTTC. This sequence joins TRBV5-1 and TRBJ2-7; TRBD1 is a possible D gene (5 bases). Germline CDR1 SGHRS, CDR2 YFSETQ. CDR3 length equals 12 residues. V was cut by 7 bases and J by 2 bases, with 10 bases left in between. The entire variable domain, with the rest obtained from reference TRBV5-1 and TRBJ2-7, is as follows: KAGVTQTPRYLIKTRGQQVTLSCSPISGHRSVSWYQQTPGQGLQFLFEYFSETQRNKGNFPGRFSGRQFSNSRSEMNVSTLELGDSALYLCASQGGPYEQYFGPGTRLTVT.